This T cell receptor (beta chain) was recovered during a study of identical twins. The study, taken as a whole, reports: Models predicted too little out-of-frame TCR alpha sharing in monozygotic twins.

The V end was cut by 0 bases, the J end by 1 base, with 14 bases between. The length of the CDR3 is 16 residues. The germline CDR1 and CDR2 sequences are DFQATT and SNEGSKA (reference sequence). TCRdb re-called the 5' RACE reads through MiXCR, storing one row per CDR3 protein. The table includes fewer than 550,000 distinct CDR3 sequences, 13% to 15% detected once. Concerning this clonotype itself: Its antigen remains unknown.

These sequences were also reported in another study, on yellow fever vaccine responses in identical twins.

This receptor was identified in a woman aged 18-29 years in good health. The genes are TRBV20-1 and TRBJ2-3; possibly TRBD2 for D (7 bases). Sequencing used CD4+ T cells sorted from blood. DNA of the CDR3: TGCAGTGCTAGAGATTTAAGGCGGGGGCGCACAGATACGCAGTATTTT. Its protein product is CSARDLRRGRTDTQYF.